This T cell receptor (beta chain) is from a study of blood T cell repertoires in COVID-19. CDR1 is MNHEY and CDR2 is SVGAGI in the germline V gene. This CDR3 region has 15 residues. Trimming shortened V by 6 bases and J by 7 bases, and 19 bases separated the two germline ends. Repertoires were generated with immunoSEQ multiplex PCR, while TCRdb's copy carries only in-frame clones and drops some. The sample includes approximately 300,000 clones, around nine tenths seen only once; the top ten take 6.5% to 8%. The chain joins TRBV6-5 to TRBJ1-5; no definite D call. Sequencing was carried out using peripheral blood. The receptor's source is a young woman with COVID-19, enrolled during active disease. The CDR3 DNA sequence: TGTGCCAGCAGCGCCACTTACCCTCCTTTGCAGCCCCAGCATTTT. This gives the protein CASSATYPPLQPQHF.